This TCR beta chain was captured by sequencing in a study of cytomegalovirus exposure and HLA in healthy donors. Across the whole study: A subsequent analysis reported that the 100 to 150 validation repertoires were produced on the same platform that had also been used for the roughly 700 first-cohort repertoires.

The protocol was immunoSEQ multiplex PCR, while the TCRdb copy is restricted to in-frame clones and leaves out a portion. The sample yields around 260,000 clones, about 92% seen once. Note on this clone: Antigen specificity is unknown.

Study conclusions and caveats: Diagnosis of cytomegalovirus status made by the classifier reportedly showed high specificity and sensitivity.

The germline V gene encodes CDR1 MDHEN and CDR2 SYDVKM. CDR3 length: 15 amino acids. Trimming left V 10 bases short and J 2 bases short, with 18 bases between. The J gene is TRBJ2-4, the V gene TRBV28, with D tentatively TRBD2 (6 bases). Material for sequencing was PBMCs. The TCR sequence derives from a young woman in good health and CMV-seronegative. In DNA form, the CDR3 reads TGTGCCACCACATCTTTGGGGGGTCCCAAAAACATTCAGTACTTC. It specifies CATTSLGGPKNIQYF.